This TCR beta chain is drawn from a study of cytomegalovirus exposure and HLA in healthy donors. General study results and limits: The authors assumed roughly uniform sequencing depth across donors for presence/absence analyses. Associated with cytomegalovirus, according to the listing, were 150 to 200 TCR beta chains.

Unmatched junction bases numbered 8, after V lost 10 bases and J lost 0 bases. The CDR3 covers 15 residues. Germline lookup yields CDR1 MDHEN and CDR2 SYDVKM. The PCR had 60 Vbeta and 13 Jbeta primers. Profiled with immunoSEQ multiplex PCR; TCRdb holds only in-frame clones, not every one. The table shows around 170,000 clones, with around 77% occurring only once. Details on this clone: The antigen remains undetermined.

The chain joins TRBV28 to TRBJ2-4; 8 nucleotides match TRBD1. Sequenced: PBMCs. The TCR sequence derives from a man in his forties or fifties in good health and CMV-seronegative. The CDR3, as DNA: TGTGCCACCTCTACAGGGGGACTAGCCAAAAACATTCAGTACTTC. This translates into CATSTGGLAKNIQYF.